This T cell receptor (beta chain) came from a study of blood T cells in healthy people across ages. Combining a sample-barcoded 5' primer with a J-beta primer mix, a second PCR ran for roughly 7 to 12 cycles. TCRdb reanalysed the 5' RACE reads using MiXCR and keeps one entry per CDR3 protein. The data contain over 1,200,000 distinct CDR3 sequences, 55% to 75% of them singletons. Trimming removed 3 bases from V and 0 bases from J; junction bases left unmatched: 18. This CDR3 comprises 22 residues. CDR1 is MGHRA, CDR2 YSYEKL, per germline. The sequence was collected from a man between 18 and 29 years old in good health. Sequencing was carried out using blood. The chain uses TRBV4-1 and TRBJ2-1; 12 nucleotides match TRBD2. The CDR3 here is CASSHPSRTSGTISSSYNEQFF. The CDR3 DNA is TGCGCCAGCAGCCATCCATCTAGGACTAGCGGGACTATCAGCAGCTCCTACAATGAGCAGTTCTTC.